The 24 T cell receptor beta chains below all came from one sample that was sequenced in a study of long-term antiretroviral therapy in people with HIV. An immunoSEQ assay, version v3.0, was performed at survey level. Assay: immunoSEQ multiplex PCR; the TCRdb copy retains only in-frame clones and omits some. The data contain roughly 45,000 clones, around 80% of them singletons. The sample in question was unsorted PBMCs, obtained 0.8 years after starting antiretroviral therapy. Receptor source: a woman aged 18-29 years with HIV.

The chain has TRBV7-9 and TRBJ2-7; 10 bases line up with TRBD1. The CDR3 consists of 15 residues. Germline loops: CDR1 SEHNR, CDR2 FQNEAQ (reference sequence). V gave up 2 bases and J gave up 6 bases; unmatched junction bases: 7. The CDR3 DNA is TGTGCCAGCAGCTTACCGGGACAGGGGTTGTCCGAGCAGTACTTC. Translation: CASSLPGQGLSEQYF.

The chain combines TRBV28 with TRBJ1-4, with 10 bases identical to TRBD1. Germline lookup yields CDR1 MDHEN and CDR2 SYDVKM. The CDR3 has 15 amino acids. Germline trimming cut 3 bases from V and 7 bases from J; bases unmatched to any gene: 5. DNA for the CDR3: TGTGCCAGCAGTTTCCAGACAGGGGGCCGTGAAAAACTGTTTTTT. Translated: CASSFQTGGREKLFF.

The rearrangement uses TRBV7-9 and TRBJ2-3; 10 bases are a match to TRBD2. Germline CDR1 and CDR2: SEHNR and FQNEAQ (reference sequence). The trim removed 6 bases at V and 4 bases at J, leaving 7 bases unmatched. The CDR3 totals 15 residues. The CDR3 sequence is CASSSLAGAADTQYF. CDR3 bases: TGTGCCAGCAGTTCCCTAGCGGGAGCAGCAGATACGCAGTATTTT.

The chain uses TRBV19 and TRBJ1-2, with TRBD1 matching over 11 bases. Germline-derived CDR1 and CDR2 are LNHDA and SQIVND (reference sequence). Trimming took 6 bases from V and 8 from J; bases not matched to a gene: 5. This CDR3 has 13 amino acids. CDR3 in amino acids: CASRDRGLEGYTF. As DNA, the CDR3 is TGTGCCAGTAGGGACAGGGGGCTGGAAGGCTACACCTTC.

The rearrangement links TRBV7-3 to TRBJ1-1; D is perhaps TRBD1 (6 bases). The germline CDR1 and CDR2 sequences are SGHTA and FQGTGA. CDR3 length equals 13 residues. The V end lost 3 bases, the J end lost 1 base, and 6 bases lay between the germline ends. CDR3 protein: CASSLGQNTEAFF. The CDR3 bases are TGTGCCAGCAGCTTGGGACAGAACACTGAAGCTTTCTTT. The variable domain in full, completed from reference TRBV7-3 and TRBJ1-1, reads GAGVSQTPSNKVTEKGKYVELRCDPISGHTALYWYRQSLGQGPEFLIYFQGTGAADDSGLPNDRFFAVRPEGSVSTLKIQRTERGDSAVYLCASSLGQNTEAFFGQGTRLTVV.

As to this clone: Different DNA sequences within this sample yield the same CDR3. The V call is TRBV6-6, the J call TRBJ2-5; D is ambiguous. This CDR3 has 12 residues. Germline lookup yields CDR1 MNHNY and CDR2 SVGAGI (reference sequence). V was pared by 0 bases and J by 4 bases, with 3 bases between. This CDR3 is CASSYSRETQYF. CDR3 coding DNA: TGTGCCAGCAGTTACTCACGAGAGACCCAGTACTTC.

The chain carries TRBV5-6 and TRBJ1-2; no clear D. The germline V and J ends were trimmed by 6 bases and 8 bases, with 17 bases remaining between them. There are 13 residues in the CDR3. Germline values: CDR1 SGHDT, CDR2 YYEEEE. The CDR3 coding sequence is TGTGCCAGCAACTCTTTCAGGTCGGAGGGCTACACCTTC. Translation gives CASNSFRSEGYTF.

This clone has just one count. The chain has TRBV4-3 and TRBJ2-3; D perhaps matches TRBD2 (6 bases). This CDR3 is 15 amino acids long. V was pared by 0 bases and J by 4 bases, with 11 bases between. Germline CDR1 is LGHNA and CDR2 is YSLEER. The CDR3 protein is CASSQDVTRADTQYF. CDR3 bases: TGCGCCAGCAGCCAAGATGTGACTAGAGCAGATACGCAGTATTTT.

The CDR3 nucleotides read TGCGCCAGCAGCTTGGGTCAGGGAGGACTCGGCACTGAAGCTTTCTTT. This codes for CASSLGQGGLGTEAFF. The chain recombines TRBV5-1 with TRBJ1-1; D perhaps matches TRBD1 (5 bases). The CDR3 has 16 residues. Looked up from germline, CDR1 is SGHRS and CDR2 is YFSETQ. V lost 0 bases and J 4 bases, leaving 16 bases between the germline ends.

The gene calls are TRBV7-9 and TRBJ1-4; D might be TRBD1 (5 bases). Between the trimmed V and J ends, which lost 3 bases and 6 bases, there was a span of 20 bases. Germline V gene lookup returns CDR1 SEHNR and CDR2 FQNEAQ (reference sequence). The CDR3 totals 17 residues. CDR3 nucleotide sequence: TGTGCCAGCAGCTTGGACGCGGGTGACAGAAGTTATGAAAAACTGTTTTTT. Protein sequence: CASSLDAGDRSYEKLFF.

V gene TRBV4-3 combines with J gene TRBJ2-3, with D tentatively TRBD2 (7 bases). Germline-derived CDR1 and CDR2 are LGHNA and YSLEER. The length of the CDR3 is 17 residues. Trimming removed 2 bases from V and 1 base from J, with 16 bases in between. CDR3 loop: CASSQSWGGQGTDTQYF. The CDR3 nucleotides are TGCGCCAGCAGCCAAAGCTGGGGGGGCCAGGGCACAGATACGCAGTATTTT.

J is TRBJ2-7 and V is TRBV28, with D maybe TRBD2 (6 bases). The CDR3 runs 18 residues. Germline CDR1 MDHEN, CDR2 SYDVKM. The germline V and J ends were trimmed by 3 bases and 3 bases, with 24 bases remaining between them. The CDR3 is CASSFSGVLAGDLYEQYF. The CDR3 bases are TGTGCCAGCAGTTTTAGTGGCGTACTAGCAGGAGATCTCTACGAGCAGTACTTC. Filled out from reference TRBV28 and TRBJ2-7, the complete variable domain reads DVKVTQSSRYLVKRTGEKVFLECVQDMDHENMFWYRQDPGLGLRLIYFSYDVKMKEKGDIPEGYSVSREKKERFSLILESASTNQTSMYLCASSFSGVLAGDLYEQYFGPGTRLTVT.

This chain connects TRBV9 to TRBJ1-1; D may be TRBD1 (5 bases). Trimming removed 1 base from V and 4 bases from J, with 8 bases in between. The CDR3 contains 13 residues. Per the germline V gene, CDR1 is SGDLS and CDR2 is YYNGEE. The CDR3 nucleotides are TGTGCCAGCAGCGTATCAGGGACCACTGAAGCTTTCTTT. Its translation is CASSVSGTTEAFF.

The rearrangement uses TRBV7-8 and TRBJ2-7; unclear D gene. V lost 5 bases and J lost 0, with 8 bases in between. CDR3 size: 13 residues. Germline CDR1 reads SGHVS; CDR2 reads FQNEAQ. Written as DNA, the CDR3 is TGTGCCAGCAGCGGGCTTAACTCCTACGAGCAGTACTTC. The encoded protein is CASSGLNSYEQYF.

This chain joins TRBV7-2 and TRBJ2-7, with D possibly matching TRBD2 (5 bases). This CDR3 is 16 amino acids long. CDR1 is SGHTA and CDR2 is FQGNSA in the germline V gene. The ends were cut back, 3 bases at V and 2 bases at J, with 17 bases in the middle. The CDR3 nucleotides read TGTGCCAGCAGCTTGGGAGACTCACTCACGACCTACGAGCAGTACTTC. Its translation: CASSLGDSLTTYEQYF.

The V call is TRBV6-1, the J call TRBJ1-5; tentative D call: TRBD1 (6 bases). Germline loops: CDR1 MNHNS, CDR2 SASEGT. The CDR3 length is 15 residues. The V gene lost 8 bases and the J gene lost 1 base, with 15 bases spanning the gap. The CDR3, as DNA: TGTGCCAGCCTGGTAGGGGGGATGAGCAATCAGCCCCAGCATTTT. It codes for CASLVGGMSNQPQHF.

The chain links TRBV19 to TRBJ2-3; 10 bases line up with TRBD1. V was clipped by 6 bases and J by 6 bases; unmatched bases: 6. The CDR3 consists of 14 residues. Germline values: CDR1 LNHDA, CDR2 SQIVND (reference sequence). The CDR3 loop is CASSPGTGADTQYF. In DNA form, the CDR3 reads TGTGCCAGTAGCCCTGGGACAGGGGCCGATACGCAGTATTTT.

V usage is TRBV6-5 and J usage is TRBJ2-7, with TRBD1 identical over 8 bases. Germline assignment: CDR1 MNHEY and CDR2 SVGAGI. CDR3 length: 13 amino acids. The ends lost 5 bases at V and 5 bases at J; junction bases unmatched: 5. This chain's CDR3 is CASSGQGFNEQYF. The CDR3 bases are TGTGCCAGCAGTGGACAGGGTTTCAACGAGCAGTACTTC.

The chain employs TRBV6-6 and TRBJ2-1, with TRBD2 identical over 11 bases. The germline gives CDR1 MNHNY, CDR2 SVGAGI (reference sequence). CDR3 length: 14 residues. V lost 7 bases, J lost 8 bases, and 7 bases stayed unmatched. The CDR3 here is CASILAGGGDEQFF. The CDR3 nucleotides are TGTGCCAGCATTCTAGCGGGAGGTGGCGATGAGCAGTTCTTC.

The CDR3 loop reads CASSLDRTGLNEKLFF. The CDR3 DNA reads as TGTGCCAGCAGCCTCGACCGGACAGGGCTGAATGAAAAACTGTTTTTT. This chain uses TRBV5-6 with TRBJ1-4, with 8 bases aligning to TRBD1. CDR3 length: 16 residues. V was clipped by 4 bases and J by 5 bases; unmatched bases: 10. Germline V gene lookup returns CDR1 SGHDT and CDR2 YYEEEE.

V is TRBV28 and J is TRBJ2-7; TRBD2 matches 9 bases. This CDR3 spans 15 amino acids. J gave up 6 bases and V 2 bases, and 8 bases lay outside the gene matches. Germline CDR1 is MDHEN and CDR2 is SYDVKM. The CDR3 DNA sequence: TGTGCCAGCAGTTTAAGGGCGGGAGGGCCGGGCGAGCAGTACTTC. This encodes CASSLRAGGPGEQYF.

The J gene is TRBJ1-5, the V gene TRBV28, with D unclear. V was pared by 6 bases and J by 0 bases, with 9 bases between. Per germline, CDR1 MDHEN and CDR2 SYDVKM. This CDR3 is 14 amino acids long. CDR3 DNA: TGTGCCAGCAGCGACGCCTATAGCAATCAGCCCCAGCATTTT. Its protein product is CASSDAYSNQPQHF.

The chain recombines TRBV11-3 with TRBJ2-2; perhaps TRBD2 as D (6 bases). Germline CDR1 SGHNT, CDR2 YENEEA. The CDR3 has 15 residues. Trimming left V 5 bases short and J 6 bases short, with 16 bases between. The CDR3 reads CASSPRGTFSGELFF. In DNA form, the CDR3 reads TGTGCCAGCAGCCCAAGAGGGACTTTTTCCGGGGAGCTGTTTTTT.

The chain joins TRBV15 to TRBJ1-1; 7 nucleotides align to TRBD1. Trimming took 1 base from V and 6 from J; bases not matched to a gene: 8. Germline assignment: CDR1 LNHNV and CDR2 YYDKDF (reference sequence). This CDR3 spans 15 amino acids. The CDR3 DNA is TGTGCCACCAGCAGAGCCAGGGGGAGGGAGGCTGAAGCTTTCTTT. Translation gives CATSRARGREAEAFF.